Listed below are T cell receptor beta chains from one sample, sequenced in a study of T cell responses to AZD1222 COVID-19 vaccine. Only in-frame clones appear in the TCRdb table, and some are missing; sequencing was by immunoSEQ multiplex PCR. The sample carries around 99,000 clones, more than 75% recorded once. This material consisted of peripheral blood, taken 28 days after the second AZD1222 dose. The source of these receptors is an adult who received the AZD1222 COVID-19 vaccine. The CDR3 runs from the conserved cysteine through the conserved F or W. The D gene is left open where the match is weak. Expanded clones get a size class; other rows say once, few or many, or leave the size out.

>TRBV6-4|TRBJ2-3|NA|NA
CASSDTSSFTDTQYF
TGTGCCAGCAGTGATACTAGTTCCTTCACAGATACGCAGTATTTT
>TRBV27|TRBJ1-5|NA|NA
CASSPGTGFGPQHF
TGTGCCAGCAGTCCTGGGACGGGGTTTGGCCCCCAGCATTTT
>TRBV25-1|TRBJ2-7|NA|TRBD1
CASSAPGTGGNEQYF
TGTGCCAGCAGTGCGCCCGGGACAGGGGGCAACGAGCAGTACTTC
>TRBV11-3|TRBJ2-3|NA|NA
CASSAPGPEGSDTQYF
TGTGCCAGCAGCGCTCCGGGCCCCGAGGGTTCAGATACGCAGTATTTT
>TRBV28|TRBJ1-5|NA|NA
CASLVFGSNQPQHF
TGTGCCAGCCTAGTCTTCGGTAGCAATCAGCCCCAGCATTTT
>TRBV3-1/TRBV3-2|TRBJ1-3|NA|NA
CASSQDGGAVGNTIYF
TGTGCCAGCAGCCAAGATGGGGGGGCTGTTGGAAACACCATATATTTT
>TRBV6-5|TRBJ1-1|NA|TRBD1
CASSYRQGEAFF
TGTGCCAGCAGTTACAGACAGGGTGAAGCTTTCTTT
>TRBV29-1|TRBJ2-7|NA|TRBD1
CSVALGQGFYEQYF
TGCAGCGTAGCCCTCGGACAGGGATTTTACGAGCAGTACTTC
>TRBV2|TRBJ2-5|NA|TRBD1
CASDRGETQYF
TGTGCCAGCGACAGGGGAGAGACCCAGTACTTC
>TRBV9|TRBJ2-2|NA|NA
CASSVGGNTGELFF
TGTGCCAGCAGCGTAGGGGGAAACACCGGGGAGCTGTTTTTT
>TRBV2|TRBJ1-5|NA|NA
CASLMTGGNQPQHF
TGTGCCAGCCTGATGACGGGCGGGAACCAGCCCCAGCATTTT
>TRBV27|TRBJ2-2|NA|TRBD2
CASSSTIAGITGELFF
TGTGCCAGCAGTTCAACTATAGCGGGGATCACCGGGGAGCTGTTTTTT
>TRBV4-1|TRBJ2-1|NA|TRBD2
CASSGRGSGGGWEQFF
TGCGCCAGCAGCGGAAGGGGCAGCGGCGGGGGGTGGGAGCAGTTCTTC
>TRBV27|TRBJ1-6|NA|TRBD1
CASSLRYPGQGNSPLHF
TGTGCCAGCAGTTTACGCTACCCGGGACAGGGGAATTCACCCCTCCACTTT
>TRBV3-1/TRBV3-2|TRBJ2-7|NA|NA
CASSQWGAYEQYF
TGTGCCAGCAGCCAATGGGGGGCCTACGAGCAGTACTTC
>TRBV5-1|TRBJ2-3|NA|TRBD2
CASSLPRGGTDTQYF
TGCGCCAGCAGCTTGCCCCGGGGGGGCACAGATACGCAGTATTTT
>TRBV7-2|TRBJ1-2|NA|TRBD1
CASSLGRGTGRGYTF
TGTGCCAGCAGCTTAGGGAGGGGGACAGGGCGCGGCTACACCTTC
>TRBV4-1|TRBJ2-1|NA|NA
CASSQELRLGNEQFF
TGCGCCAGCAGCCAAGAATTGAGACTAGGAAATGAGCAGTTCTTC
>TRBV5-1|TRBJ2-7|NA|NA
CASSQSPGVHYEQYF
TGCGCCAGCAGCCAGAGTCCGGGGGTCCACTACGAGCAGTACTTC
>TRBV27|TRBJ1-5|NA|NA
CASSFGINSNQPQHF
TGTGCCAGCAGTTTTGGGATTAATAGCAATCAGCCCCAGCATTTT
>TRBV4-2|TRBJ1-2|NA|NA
CASSQDEGVYGYTF
TGTGCCAGCAGCCAAGATGAGGGGGTCTATGGCTACACCTTC
>TRBV5-6|TRBJ2-5|NA|TRBD2
CASSPILAGVSETQYF
TGTGCCAGCAGCCCGATCCTAGCGGGGGTCTCAGAGACCCAGTACTTC
>TRBV5-1|TRBJ2-3|NA|NA
CASSLLGLGKTDTQYF
TGCGCCAGCAGCTTACTGGGACTGGGAAAAACAGATACGCAGTATTTT
>TRBV7-6|TRBJ2-7|NA|TRBD1
CASSPLPPTGGVADSYEQYF
TGTGCCAGCAGCCCCCTCCCTCCGACAGGGGGGGTAGCGGACTCCTACGAGCAGTACTTC
>TRBV7-9|TRBJ1-2|once|NA
CASSPAGGSGVDYGYTF
TGTGCCAGCAGCCCGGCGGGAGGGAGCGGTGTCGACTATGGCTACACCTTC
>TRBV29-1|TRBJ1-4|NA|NA
CSVESGGAELFF
TGCAGCGTTGAAAGCGGCGGGGCGGAACTGTTTTTT
>TRBV18|TRBJ1-4|NA|NA
CASSAGRNEKLFF
TGTGCCAGCTCGGCAGGGAGGAATGAAAAACTGTTTTTT
>TRBV6-5|TRBJ2-1|NA|NA
CASSLVGNEQFF
TGTGCCAGCAGCTTAGTCGGGAATGAGCAGTTCTTC
>TRBV30|TRBJ1-5|NA|NA
CAWSVRGLGNQPQHF
TGTGCCTGGAGTGTGAGGGGGTTGGGCAATCAGCCCCAGCATTTT
>TRBV27|TRBJ2-5|once|NA
CASSFHGETQYF
TGTGCCAGCAGTTTCCACGGCGAGACCCAGTACTTC
>TRBV6-5|TRBJ1-1|NA|NA
CASSYGKRTEAFF
TGTGCCAGCAGTTACGGGAAGAGAACTGAAGCTTTCTTT
>TRBV25-1|TRBJ1-1|NA|NA
CASTVTRQDKGEAFF
TGTGCCAGCACCGTCACCAGACAGGACAAAGGGGAAGCTTTCTTT
>TRBV2|TRBJ1-2|NA|TRBD1
CASRGTGWEYGYTF
TGTGCCAGCAGGGGGACAGGGTGGGAGTATGGCTACACCTTC
>TRBV5-4|TRBJ2-2|NA|TRBD2
CASSWGLAGGPGELFF
TGTGCCAGCAGCTGGGGACTAGCGGGAGGTCCCGGGGAGCTGTTTTTT
>TRBV14|TRBJ1-1|NA|TRBD1
CASSSLNVRDRDIRANTEAFF
TGTGCCAGCAGCTCGTTAAATGTGAGGGACAGAGACATCCGGGCGAACACTGAAGCTTTCTTT
>TRBV9|TRBJ1-1|NA|TRBD1
CASSVGGQGAEAFF
TGTGCCAGCAGCGTAGGAGGACAGGGTGCTGAAGCTTTCTTT
>TRBV10-1|TRBJ2-2|NA|NA
CASRNHLGSNTGELFF
TGCGCCAGCAGAAACCATTTAGGATCGAACACCGGGGAGCTGTTTTTT
>TRBV7-2|TRBJ2-2|NA|TRBD2
CASRRPGLAGGPGTGELFF
TGTGCCAGCAGACGGCCGGGACTAGCGGGAGGGCCGGGCACCGGGGAGCTGTTTTTT
>TRBV10-2|TRBJ2-7|NA|NA
CASSDRAYEQYF
TGCGCCAGCAGTGATAGGGCCTACGAGCAGTACTTC
>TRBV5-1|TRBJ2-3|NA|NA
CASSSEGEDTDTQYF
TGCGCCAGCAGCTCGGAGGGGGAAGACACAGATACGCAGTATTTT
>TRBV20-1|TRBJ2-1|NA|TRBD2
CSASGEGSGRDNEQFF
TGCAGTGCTAGTGGAGAGGGGAGCGGGAGGGACAATGAGCAGTTCTTC
>TRBV7-9|TRBJ1-2|NA|TRBD1
CASSHGTGYYTF
TGTGCCAGCAGCCACGGGACAGGATACTACACCTTC
>TRBV5-1|TRBJ2-4|NA|NA
CASSLGIQGLAAKNIQYF
TGCGCCAGCAGCTTGGGGATACAGGGTTTGGCAGCCAAAAACATTCAGTACTTC
>TRBV7-9|TRBJ1-3|NA|TRBD1
CASSYSTGRGNTIYF
TGTGCCAGCAGCTACTCGACAGGGAGAGGAAACACCATATATTTT
>TRBV5-6|TRBJ1-2|NA|TRBD1
CASSLDQGDSETF
TGTGCCAGCAGCTTGGATCAGGGGGATTCAGAGACCTTC
>TRBV11-3|TRBJ2-6|once|TRBD1
CASSSTGSGANVLTF
TGTGCCAGCAGCTCGACAGGGTCTGGGGCCAACGTCCTGACTTTC
>TRBV7-2|TRBJ2-7|NA|NA
CASSWGRGEQYF
TGTGCCAGCAGCTGGGGAAGGGGCGAGCAGTACTTC
>TRBV27|TRBJ2-1|NA|NA
CASSGGLNEQFF
TGTGCCAGCAGTGGAGGCCTCAATGAGCAGTTCTTC